This TCR beta chain was found in a study of CD8 T cells in ankylosing spondylitis. This clonotype was seen ten or more times. TCRdb ran MiXCR on the 5' RACE reads and lists one entry per CDR3 protein. The sample contains roughly 130,000 distinct CDR3 sequences, about 13% of which appear only once. The origin of this receptor is a female donor with ankylosing spondylitis or in good health (not recorded which). The sample consisted of blood, either unsorted or a sorted T cell fraction (not recorded which).

The CDR3 DNA is TGTGCCAGCAGTGCTAGCGGGGGTCGGGAGCAGTTCTTC. Residues: CASSASGGREQFF. The gene calls are TRBV12-3 or TRBV12-4 and TRBJ2-1, with 10 positions matching TRBD2. Unmatched junction bases numbered 5, after V lost 5 bases and J lost 10 bases. The CDR3 is 13 amino acids.